This section outlines one TCR beta chain sequence together with its context. Its target is not known. This sample stems from a study of beta chain features in type 1 diabetes. CDR1 and CDR2 (germline): MNHEY, SMNVEV (reference sequence). The CDR3 runs to 16 residues. V lost 5 bases and J lost 2, with 13 bases in between. Study observations and caveats: Healthy donors had naive, central memory and Treg TCRB repertoires that appeared less similar than those seen among patients.

What was sequenced were expressed TCRB transcripts, since all of the isolated RNA had been reverse transcribed. Profiled with immunoSEQ multiplex PCR; TCRdb holds only in-frame clones, not every one. Of around 330,000 clones in the sample, more than 9.5% were seen once. The chain couples TRBV27 to TRBJ2-6; possibly TRBD1 for D (6 bases). What was sequenced was naive CD4+ T cells from blood. This receptor was taken from a woman in her 30s in good health. The CDR3 reads CASSRRQVPGANVLTF. CDR3 coding DNA: TGTGCCAGCAGTCGCAGACAGGTCCCTGGGGCCAACGTCCTGACTTTC. Full variable domain (remainder filled in from reference TRBV27 and TRBJ2-6): EAQVTQNPRYLITVTGKKLTVTCSQNMNHEYMSWYRQDPGLGLRQIYYSMNVEVTDKGDVPEGYKVSRKEKRNFPLILESPSPNQTSLYFCASSRRQVPGANVLTFGAGSRLTVL.